This is a list of T cell receptor beta chains from one sample in a study of OX40 agonist ivuxolimab in advanced cancers. Sequenced by immunoSEQ multiplex PCR; TCRdb stores in-frame clones only, minus some. Among around 50,000 clones, 75% to 85% were seen once, and the ten largest hold 0.69%. Specimen: CD4+ or CD8+ T cells sorted from blood, collected in a trial of the OX40 agonist ivuxolimab. These receptors all stem from an adult with an advanced solid tumor such as melanoma, head and neck, liver or kidney cancer. The CDR3 runs from the conserved cysteine through the conserved F or W. D genes are given only for firm matches. Clone size, where shown, is once, few, many, or a class for clones that have expanded.

abundance	d_gene	v_gene	j_gene	CDR3nt	CDR3aa
.	.	TRBV5-1	TRBJ2-7	TGCGCCAGCAGCTTGGACAGGCGTTACTACGAGCAGTACTTC	CASSLDRRYYEQYF
.	TRBD1	TRBV6-1	TRBJ1-1	TGTGCCGGATTAGGACAGGGGGGAACTGAAGCTTTCTTT	CAGLGQGGTEAFF
.	.	TRBV5-1	TRBJ2-7	TGCGCCAGCAACCCGGGACGGACCTACGAGCAGTACTTC	CASNPGRTYEQYF
.	.	TRBV9	TRBJ1-6	TGTGCCAGCAGCGTAGGGGTTATATCCACCAATTCACCCCTCCACTTT	CASSVGVISTNSPLHF
.	.	TRBV27	TRBJ2-5	TGTGCCAGCAGTTTAGGCGGGGGCTTCCAGAAGACCCAGTACTTC	CASSLGGGFQKTQYF
.	.	TRBV4-2	TRBJ2-3	TGTGCCAGCAGCCAAGATTTAGGGGATACGCAGTATTTT	CASSQDLGDTQYF
.	.	TRBV28	TRBJ2-7	TGTGCCAGCAGGTTTCCCAGGAAATCCGAGCAGTACTTC	CASRFPRKSEQYF
.	.	TRBV7-9	TRBJ1-4	TGTGCCGGCAGTGTTGATGGGGGAAAACTGTTTTTT	CAGSVDGGKLFF
.	.	TRBV7-3	TRBJ1-6	TGTGCCAGCAGCCCCCGCTATAATTCACCCCTCCACTTT	CASSPRYNSPLHF
.	.	TRBV7-6	TRBJ1-1	TGTGCCAGCAGCTTAGGGGGGCCTGGGATGTTGAACACTGAAGCTTTCTTT	CASSLGGPGMLNTEAFF
.	.	TRBV12-5	TRBJ1-5	TGTGCTAGTGGCCAAACGAGGACAGATAGCAATCAGCCCCAGCATTTT	CASGQTRTDSNQPQHF
.	.	TRBV9	TRBJ1-2	TGTGCCAGCAGCGTAGCTACAGCCACCCGGGGCTATGGCTACACCTTC	CASSVATATRGYGYTF
.	TRBD2	TRBV7-2	TRBJ2-2	TGTGCCAGCAGCTTTCCTCTAGCGGGGGGGCTGGCGTCCACCGGGGAGCTGTTTTTT	CASSFPLAGGLASTGELFF
.	.	TRBV6-1	TRBJ1-5	TGTGCCAGCACCGGGGAATATAGCAATCAGCCCCAGCATTTT	CASTGEYSNQPQHF
.	TRBD2	TRBV7-3	TRBJ2-2	TGTGCCAGCAGCTCACGGACTAGCGGCTTCACCGGGGAGCTGTTTTTT	CASSSRTSGFTGELFF
.	TRBD2	TRBV4-2	TRBJ2-3	TGTGCCAGCAGCCAGGGGAGGGCTGGGGAGACAGATACGCAGTATTTT	CASSQGRAGETDTQYF
.	.	TRBV1	TRBJ1-5	TGCACCAGCAGCCAATACCGGGACAGGGATCAGCCCCAGCATTTT	CTSSQYRDRDQPQHF
.	.	TRBV2	TRBJ2-5	TGTGCCAGCAGTGAATTGACTCCCCAAGAGACCCAGTACTTC	CASSELTPQETQYF
.	TRBD1	TRBV6-5	TRBJ2-7	TGTGCCAGCAGTCGGACAGGGGACTTCCAGGCAGAGCAGTACTTC	CASSRTGDFQAEQYF
.	.	TRBV16	TRBJ2-5	TGTGCCAGCAGCCAAGACAAGCCCCGAGAGACCCAGTACTTC	CASSQDKPRETQYF
.	TRBD1	TRBV11-1	TRBJ1-1	TGTGCCAGCAGCGACCGGGACAGGGGTAAGGCTGAAGCTTTCTTT	CASSDRDRGKAEAFF
.	TRBD2	TRBV2	TRBJ2-2	TGTGCCAGCAGTCGGACTAGCGTTGACACCGGGGAGCTGTTTTTT	CASSRTSVDTGELFF
.	.	TRBV5-8	TRBJ1-6	TGTGCCAGCAGCTTGAGTGCTCATAATTCACCCCTCCACTTT	CASSLSAHNSPLHF
.	.	TRBV5-1	TRBJ1-5	TGCGCCAGCAGCTTGGAGGGTAGTAGCAATCAGCCCCAGCATTTT	CASSLEGSSNQPQHF
.	TRBD1	TRBV7-3	TRBJ2-1	TGTGCCAGCAGCCCGGGACAGGGGATCTCTGAGCAGTTCTTC	CASSPGQGISEQFF
.	TRBD1	TRBV5-1	TRBJ2-1	TGCGCCAGCAGCTTGGGGGACAGGGGTGGTAATGAGCAGTTCTTC	CASSLGDRGGNEQFF
once	.	TRBV6-1	TRBJ2-7	TGTGCCAGCAGTGAAGGGTCAGGCCCGACCTACGAGCAGTACTTC	CASSEGSGPTYEQYF
.	.	TRBV19	TRBJ1-5	TGTGCCAGTAGTAAACAGGGCCAGTGGAGCAATCAGCCCCAGCATTTT	CASSKQGQWSNQPQHF
.	TRBD1	TRBV9	TRBJ2-3	TGTGCCAGCAGCGTTATCACAGGGGGCGGCACAGATACGCAGTATTTT	CASSVITGGGTDTQYF
.	.	TRBV6-1	TRBJ1-6	TGTGCCAGCAGAAAAAGGGACATCGGACTCCACTTT	CASRKRDIGLHF
.	.	TRBV9	TRBJ1-5	TGTGCCAGCAGCCCCGACCGACAGGAGGATCGGAATCAGCCCCAGCATTTT	CASSPDRQEDRNQPQHF
.	.	TRBV27	TRBJ1-1	TGTGCCAGCAGTTTAAGACAGCCCTGGGAGGACACTGAAGCTTTCTTT	CASSLRQPWEDTEAFF